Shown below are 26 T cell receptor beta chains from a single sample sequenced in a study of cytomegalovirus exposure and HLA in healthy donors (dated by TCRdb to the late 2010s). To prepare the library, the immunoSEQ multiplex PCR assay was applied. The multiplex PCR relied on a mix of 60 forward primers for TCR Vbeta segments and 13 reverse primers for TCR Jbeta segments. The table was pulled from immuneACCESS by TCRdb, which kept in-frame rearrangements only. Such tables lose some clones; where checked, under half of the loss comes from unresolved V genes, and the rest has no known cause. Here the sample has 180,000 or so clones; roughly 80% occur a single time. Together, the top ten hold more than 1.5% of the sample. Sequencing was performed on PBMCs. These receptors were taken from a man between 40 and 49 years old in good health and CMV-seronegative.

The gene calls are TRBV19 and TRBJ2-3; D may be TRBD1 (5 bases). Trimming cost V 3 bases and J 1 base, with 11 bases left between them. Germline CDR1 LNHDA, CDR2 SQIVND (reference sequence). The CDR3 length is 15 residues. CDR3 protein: CASSMPDTGTDTQYF. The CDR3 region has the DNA TGTGCCAGTAGTATGCCGGACACCGGCACAGATACGCAGTATTTT.

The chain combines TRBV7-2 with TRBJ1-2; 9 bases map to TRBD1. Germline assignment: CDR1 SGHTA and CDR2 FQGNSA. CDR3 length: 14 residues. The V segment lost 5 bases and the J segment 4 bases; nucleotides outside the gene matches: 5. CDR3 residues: CASSPGQGGYGYTF. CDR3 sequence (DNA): TGTGCCAGCAGCCCGGGACAGGGAGGCTATGGCTACACCTTC.

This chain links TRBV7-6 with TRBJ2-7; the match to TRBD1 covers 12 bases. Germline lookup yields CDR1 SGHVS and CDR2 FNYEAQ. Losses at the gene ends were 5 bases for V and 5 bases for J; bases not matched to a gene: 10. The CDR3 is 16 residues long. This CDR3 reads CASSIYGTGGRDEQYF. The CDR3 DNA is TGTGCCAGCAGCATATATGGGACAGGGGGCCGGGACGAGCAGTACTTC.

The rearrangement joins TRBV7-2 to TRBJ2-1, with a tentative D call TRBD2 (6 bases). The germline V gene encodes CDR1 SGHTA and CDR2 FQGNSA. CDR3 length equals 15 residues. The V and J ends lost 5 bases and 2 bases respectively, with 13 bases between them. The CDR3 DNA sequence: TGTGCCAGCAGCGAAACGGGAGCCCCCTACAATGAGCAGTTCTTC. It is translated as CASSETGAPYNEQFF.

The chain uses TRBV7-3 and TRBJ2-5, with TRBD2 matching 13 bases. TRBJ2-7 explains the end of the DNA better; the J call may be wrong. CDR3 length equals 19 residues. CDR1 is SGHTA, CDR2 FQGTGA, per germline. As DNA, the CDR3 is TGTGCCAGCAGCTTACGGGCCGGGGGGACTAGCGGGATCTCCTACGAGCAGTACTTC. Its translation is CASSLRAGGTSGISYEQYF.

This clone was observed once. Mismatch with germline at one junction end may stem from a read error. CDR3: CASRQDRVGNSPLHF. For the CDR3, the DNA is TGCGCCAGCAGGCAAGACAGGGTGGGAAATTCACCCCTCCACTTT. The genes are TRBV4-3 and TRBJ1-6; 7 nucleotides match TRBD1. The CDR3 runs 15 residues. The germline V gene has CDR1 LGHNA and CDR2 YSLEER.

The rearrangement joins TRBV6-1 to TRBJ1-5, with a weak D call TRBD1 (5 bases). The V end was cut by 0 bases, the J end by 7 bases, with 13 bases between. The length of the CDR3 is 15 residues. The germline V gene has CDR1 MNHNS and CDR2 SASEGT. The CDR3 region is CASSEARGVGQPQHF. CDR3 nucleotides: TGTGCCAGCAGTGAAGCTAGGGGCGTGGGGCAGCCCCAGCATTTT.

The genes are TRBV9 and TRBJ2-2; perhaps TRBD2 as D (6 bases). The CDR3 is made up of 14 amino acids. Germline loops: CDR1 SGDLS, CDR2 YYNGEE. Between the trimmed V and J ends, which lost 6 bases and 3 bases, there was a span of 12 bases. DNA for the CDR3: TGTGCCAGCACCGAGTGGGGGGACACCGGGGAGCTGTTTTTT. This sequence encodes CASTEWGDTGELFF.

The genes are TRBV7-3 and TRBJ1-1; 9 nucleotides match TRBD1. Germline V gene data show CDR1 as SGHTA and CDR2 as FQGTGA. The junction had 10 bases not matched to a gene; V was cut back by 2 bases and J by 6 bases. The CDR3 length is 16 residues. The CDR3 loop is CASSLSTGGIAAEAFF. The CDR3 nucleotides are TGTGCCAGCAGCTTATCGACAGGGGGGATTGCGGCTGAAGCTTTCTTT.

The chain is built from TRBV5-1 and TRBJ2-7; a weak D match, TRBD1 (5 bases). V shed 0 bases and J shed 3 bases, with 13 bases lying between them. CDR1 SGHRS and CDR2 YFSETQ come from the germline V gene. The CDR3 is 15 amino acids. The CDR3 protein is CASSLDRQGLYEQYF. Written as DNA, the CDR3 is TGCGCCAGCAGCTTGGATCGTCAGGGCCTCTACGAGCAGTACTTC.

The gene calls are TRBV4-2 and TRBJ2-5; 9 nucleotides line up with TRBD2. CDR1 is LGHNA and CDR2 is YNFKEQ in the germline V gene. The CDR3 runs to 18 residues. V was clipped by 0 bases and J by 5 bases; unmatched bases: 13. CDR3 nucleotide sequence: TGTGCCAGCAGCCAAGAAGGGTTCGGTAGCGGGAGCTTGGAGACCCAGTACTTC. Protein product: CASSQEGFGSGSLETQYF.

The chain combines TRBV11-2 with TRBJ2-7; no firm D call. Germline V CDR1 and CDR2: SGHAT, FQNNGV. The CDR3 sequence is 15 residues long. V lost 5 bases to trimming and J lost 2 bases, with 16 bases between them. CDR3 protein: CASSPSTQSAYEQYF. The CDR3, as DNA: TGTGCCAGCAGCCCCTCGACTCAATCTGCCTACGAGCAGTACTTC.

Here the CDR3 reads CASSLSMGLGKETQYF. CDR3 DNA: TGTGCCAGCAGTTTATCTATGGGGCTAGGCAAAGAGACCCAGTACTTC. The chain joins TRBV28 to TRBJ2-5; a weak D match, TRBD1 (5 bases). The length of the CDR3 is 16 residues. Trimming cost V 1 base and J 3 bases, with 15 bases left between them. Germline CDR1 and CDR2: MDHEN and SYDVKM. The variable domain in full, with the rest retrieved from reference TRBV28 and TRBJ2-5, is DVKVTQSSRYLVKRTGEKVFLECVQDMDHENMFWYRQDPGLGLRLIYFSYDVKMKEKGDIPEGYSVSREKKERFSLILESASTNQTSMYLCASSLSMGLGKETQYFGPGTRLLVL.

In DNA, the CDR3 is TGCGCCAGCAGCGCACAGGGGCACTCAACTGAAGCTTTCTTT. It encodes CASSAQGHSTEAFF. The chain combines TRBV4-3 with TRBJ1-1; 7 positions match TRBD1. Germline CDR1 is LGHNA and CDR2 is YSLEER. The CDR3 totals 14 residues. The J segment lost 5 bases and the V segment lost 5 bases, leaving 8 bases of the junction unmatched.

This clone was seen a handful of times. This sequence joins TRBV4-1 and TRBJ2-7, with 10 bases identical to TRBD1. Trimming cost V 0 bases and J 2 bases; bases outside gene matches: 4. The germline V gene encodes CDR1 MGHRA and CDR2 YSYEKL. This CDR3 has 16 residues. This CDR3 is CASSQDPGTGAYEQYF. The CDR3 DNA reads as TGCGCCAGCAGCCAAGACCCCGGGACAGGGGCCTACGAGCAGTACTTC.

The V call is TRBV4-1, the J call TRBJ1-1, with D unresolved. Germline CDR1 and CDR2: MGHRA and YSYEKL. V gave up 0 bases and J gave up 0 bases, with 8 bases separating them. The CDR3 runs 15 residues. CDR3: CASSQEWRVNTEAFF. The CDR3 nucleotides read TGCGCCAGCAGCCAAGAATGGAGAGTGAACACTGAAGCTTTCTTT.

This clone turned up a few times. For the CDR3, the DNA is TGTGCCAGCAGCTCCGGGGAGGTGGGCTATGGCTACACCTTC. This sequence encodes CASSSGEVGYGYTF. V gene TRBV5-5 combines with J gene TRBJ1-2; D is ambiguous. The CDR3 extends over 14 amino acids. Germline V lookup: CDR1 SGHKS, CDR2 YYEKEE (reference sequence). Trimming removed 3 bases from V and 4 bases from J, with 13 bases in between.

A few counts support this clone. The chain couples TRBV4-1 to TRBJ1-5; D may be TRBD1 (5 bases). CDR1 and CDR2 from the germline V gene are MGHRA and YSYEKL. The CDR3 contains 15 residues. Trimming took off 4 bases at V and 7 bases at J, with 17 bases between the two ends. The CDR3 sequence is CASSPLGGTGQPQHF. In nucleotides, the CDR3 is TGCGCCAGCAGCCCCTTGGGGGGAACTGGGCAGCCCCAGCATTTT.

This CDR3 is CASSQELQGADEAFF. CDR3 in DNA: TGTGCCAGCAGCCAAGAGTTACAGGGGGCTGATGAAGCTTTCTTT. The chain joins TRBV4-2 to TRBJ1-1; 9 nucleotides agree with TRBD1. V shed 0 bases, J shed 7 bases, and the junction held 6 bases outside the gene matches. The germline gives CDR1 LGHNA, CDR2 YNFKEQ. This CDR3 contains 15 residues.

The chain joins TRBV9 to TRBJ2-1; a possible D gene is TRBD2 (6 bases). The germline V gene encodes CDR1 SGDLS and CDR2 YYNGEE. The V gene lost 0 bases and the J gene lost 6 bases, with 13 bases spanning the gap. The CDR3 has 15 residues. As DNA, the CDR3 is TGTGCCAGCAGCGTAGGGGACTCTATCTCCAATGAGCAGTTCTTC. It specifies CASSVGDSISNEQFF.

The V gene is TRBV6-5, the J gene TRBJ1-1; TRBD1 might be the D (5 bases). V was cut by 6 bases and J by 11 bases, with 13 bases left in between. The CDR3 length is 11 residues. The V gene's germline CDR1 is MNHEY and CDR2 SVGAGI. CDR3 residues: CASRIQGAAFF. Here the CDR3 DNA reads TGTGCCAGCAGAATCCAGGGTGCGGCTTTCTTT.

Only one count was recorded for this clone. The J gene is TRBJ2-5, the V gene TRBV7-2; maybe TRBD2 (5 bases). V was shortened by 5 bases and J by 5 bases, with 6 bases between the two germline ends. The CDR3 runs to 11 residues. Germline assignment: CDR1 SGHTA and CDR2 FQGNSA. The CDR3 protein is CASSRGETQYF. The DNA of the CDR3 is TGTGCCAGCAGCAGAGGGGAGACCCAGTACTTC. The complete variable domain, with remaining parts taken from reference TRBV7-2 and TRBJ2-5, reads GAGVSQSPSNKVTEKGKDVELRCDPISGHTALYWYRQSLGQGLEFLIYFQGNSAPDKSGLPSDRFSAERTGGSVSTLTIQRTQQEDSAVYLCASSRGETQYFGPGTRLLVL.

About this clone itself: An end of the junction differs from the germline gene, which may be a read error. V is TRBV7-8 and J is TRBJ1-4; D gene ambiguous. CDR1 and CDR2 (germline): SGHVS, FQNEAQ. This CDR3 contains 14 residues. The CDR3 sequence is CASSLAETNEKLFF. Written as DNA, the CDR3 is TGTGCCAGCAGCCTAGCAGAGACTAATGAAAAACTGTTTTTT.

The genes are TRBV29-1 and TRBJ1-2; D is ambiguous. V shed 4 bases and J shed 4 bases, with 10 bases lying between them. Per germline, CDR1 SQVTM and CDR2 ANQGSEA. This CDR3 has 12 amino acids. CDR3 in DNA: TGCAGCGTTGCTCAGGCGACCTATGGCTACACCTTC. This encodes CSVAQATYGYTF. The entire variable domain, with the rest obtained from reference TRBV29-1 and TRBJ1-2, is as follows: SAVISQKPSRDICQRGTSLTIQCQVDSQVTMMFWYRQQPGQSLTLIATANQGSEATYESGFVIDKFPISRPNLTFSTLTVSNMSPEDSSIYLCSVAQATYGYTFGSGTRLTVV.

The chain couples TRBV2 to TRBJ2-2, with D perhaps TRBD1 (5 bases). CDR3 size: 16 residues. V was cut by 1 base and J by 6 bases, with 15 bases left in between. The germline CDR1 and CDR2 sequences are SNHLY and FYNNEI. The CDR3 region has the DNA TGTGCCAGCAGTGAAGAGGGGCCGGTTGGGGCCGGGGAGCTGTTTTTT. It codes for CASSEEGPVGAGELFF.

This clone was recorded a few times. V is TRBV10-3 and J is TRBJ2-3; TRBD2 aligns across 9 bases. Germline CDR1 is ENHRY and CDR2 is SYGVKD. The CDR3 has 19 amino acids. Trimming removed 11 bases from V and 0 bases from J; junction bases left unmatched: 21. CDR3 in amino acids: CAAAGVAGVDSTSTDTQYF. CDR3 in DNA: TGTGCCGCCGCAGGCGTAGCGGGAGTAGACTCGACTAGCACAGATACGCAGTATTTT.